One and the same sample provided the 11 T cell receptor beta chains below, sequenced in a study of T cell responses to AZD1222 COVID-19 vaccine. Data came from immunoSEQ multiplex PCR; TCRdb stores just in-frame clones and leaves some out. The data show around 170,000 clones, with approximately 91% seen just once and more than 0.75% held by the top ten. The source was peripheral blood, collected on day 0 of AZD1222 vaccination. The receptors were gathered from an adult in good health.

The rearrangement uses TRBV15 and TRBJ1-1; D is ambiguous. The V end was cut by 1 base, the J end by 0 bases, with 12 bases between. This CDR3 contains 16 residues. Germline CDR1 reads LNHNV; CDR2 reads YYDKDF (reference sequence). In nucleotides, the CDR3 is TGTGCCACCAGCAGAGGAGAGGGCCAAATGAACACTGAAGCTTTCTTT. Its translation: CATSRGEGQMNTEAFF.

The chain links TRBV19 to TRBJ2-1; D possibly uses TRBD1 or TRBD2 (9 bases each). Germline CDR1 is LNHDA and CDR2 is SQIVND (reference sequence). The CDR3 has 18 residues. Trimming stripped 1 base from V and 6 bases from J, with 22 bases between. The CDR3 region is CASSIGTGAGLASNEQFF. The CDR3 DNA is TGTGCCAGTAGTATAGGGACAGGGGCCGGACTAGCGAGCAATGAGCAGTTCTTC.

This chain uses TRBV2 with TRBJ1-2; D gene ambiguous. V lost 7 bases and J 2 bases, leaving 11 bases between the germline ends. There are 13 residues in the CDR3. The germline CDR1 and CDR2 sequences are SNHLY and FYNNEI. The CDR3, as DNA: TGTGCCAGCATCCCGGGTACCAACTATGGCTACACCTTC. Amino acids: CASIPGTNYGYTF.

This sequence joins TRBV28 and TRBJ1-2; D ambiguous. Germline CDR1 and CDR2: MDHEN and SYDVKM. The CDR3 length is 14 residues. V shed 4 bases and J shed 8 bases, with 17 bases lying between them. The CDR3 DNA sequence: TGTGCCAGCAGTTCATACGTGGGGATGGGGGGCTACACCTTC. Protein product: CASSSYVGMGGYTF.

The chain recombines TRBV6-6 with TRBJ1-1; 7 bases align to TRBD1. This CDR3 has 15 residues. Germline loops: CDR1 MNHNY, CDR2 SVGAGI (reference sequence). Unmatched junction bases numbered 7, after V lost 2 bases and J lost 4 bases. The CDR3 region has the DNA TGTGCCAGCAGTTACGGGTCTGCAGGGGGCACTGAAGCTTTCTTT. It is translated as CASSYGSAGGTEAFF.

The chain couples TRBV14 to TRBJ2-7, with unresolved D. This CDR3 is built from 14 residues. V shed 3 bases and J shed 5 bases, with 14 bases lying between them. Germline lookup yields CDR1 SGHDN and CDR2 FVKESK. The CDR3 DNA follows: TGTGCCAGCAGCCATCCCATACGAGTTGACGAGCAGTACTTC. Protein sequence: CASSHPIRVDEQYF.

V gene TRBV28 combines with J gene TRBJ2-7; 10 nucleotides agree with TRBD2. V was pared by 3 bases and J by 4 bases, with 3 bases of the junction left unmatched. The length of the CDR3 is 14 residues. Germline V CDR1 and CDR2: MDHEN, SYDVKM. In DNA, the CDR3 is TGTGCCAGCAGTTTGTCTAGCGGGAGTTACGAGCAGTACTTC. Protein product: CASSLSSGSYEQYF. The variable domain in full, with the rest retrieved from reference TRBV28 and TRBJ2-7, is DVKVTQSSRYLVKRTGEKVFLECVQDMDHENMFWYRQDPGLGLRLIYFSYDVKMKEKGDIPEGYSVSREKKERFSLILESASTNQTSMYLCASSLSSGSYEQYFGPGTRLTVT.

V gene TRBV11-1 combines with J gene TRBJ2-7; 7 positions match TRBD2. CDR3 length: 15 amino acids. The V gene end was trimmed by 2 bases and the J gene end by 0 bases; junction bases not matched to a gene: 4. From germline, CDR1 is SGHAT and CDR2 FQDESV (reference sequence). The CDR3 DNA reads TGTGCCAGCAGCTTAAGCGGGGAAAGCTCCTACGAGCAGTACTTC. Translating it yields CASSLSGESSYEQYF.

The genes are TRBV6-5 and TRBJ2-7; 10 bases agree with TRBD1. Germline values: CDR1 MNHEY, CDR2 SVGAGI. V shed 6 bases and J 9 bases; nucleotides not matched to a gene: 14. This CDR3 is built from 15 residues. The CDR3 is CASRHNRDRGNRQYF. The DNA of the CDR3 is TGTGCCAGCAGGCACAACCGGGACAGGGGAAATCGGCAGTACTTC.

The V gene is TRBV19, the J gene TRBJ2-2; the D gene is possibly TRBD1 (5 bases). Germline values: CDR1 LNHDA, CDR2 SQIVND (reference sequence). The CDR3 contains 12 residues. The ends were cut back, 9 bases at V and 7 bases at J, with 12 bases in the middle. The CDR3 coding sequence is TGTGCCAGCAGCCGTAGGGGCGGGGAGCTGTTTTTT. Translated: CASSRRGGELFF.

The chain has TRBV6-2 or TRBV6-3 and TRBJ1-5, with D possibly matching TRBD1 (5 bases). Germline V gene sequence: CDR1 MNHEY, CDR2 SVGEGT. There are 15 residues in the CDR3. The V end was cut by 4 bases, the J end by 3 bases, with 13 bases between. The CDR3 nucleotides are TGTGCCAGCAGTTTACCCCAGGGTTACAATCAGCCCCAGCATTTT. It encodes CASSLPQGYNQPQHF.